Described below is a single TCR beta chain sequence and its context. The entry originates in a study of blood T cell repertoires in COVID-19. Study background: Italy, Spain and the United States were the sources of the convalescent and acute COVID-19 samples. Sources were T cells, B-cell-depleted T cells, or PBMCs; the material itself was cDNA or gDNA.

This CDR3 is built from 15 residues. V lost 2 bases to trimming and J lost 2 bases, with 12 bases between them. Germline CDR1 MNHNS, CDR2 SASEGT. In the original workflow: Estimation of nucleated cell counts relied on the amplification of reference gene primers. The data were produced by immunoSEQ multiplex PCR, yet TCRdb's version contains in-frame clones alone and is incomplete. V and J calls and clone size are those listed in that table; D and trimming were worked out from the DNA. The repertoire holds just under 300,000 clones, around 87% seen once, with roughly 1.3% in the top ten. Sequencing input: peripheral blood. The V gene is TRBV6-1, the J gene TRBJ1-2, with D possibly matching TRBD1 (6 bases). The TCR was taken from a man in his sixties or seventies with acute or convalescent COVID-19. This CDR3 is CASSERGGGNYGYTF. The CDR3 DNA is TGTGCCAGCAGTGAAAGGGGGGGTGGGAACTATGGCTACACCTTC.